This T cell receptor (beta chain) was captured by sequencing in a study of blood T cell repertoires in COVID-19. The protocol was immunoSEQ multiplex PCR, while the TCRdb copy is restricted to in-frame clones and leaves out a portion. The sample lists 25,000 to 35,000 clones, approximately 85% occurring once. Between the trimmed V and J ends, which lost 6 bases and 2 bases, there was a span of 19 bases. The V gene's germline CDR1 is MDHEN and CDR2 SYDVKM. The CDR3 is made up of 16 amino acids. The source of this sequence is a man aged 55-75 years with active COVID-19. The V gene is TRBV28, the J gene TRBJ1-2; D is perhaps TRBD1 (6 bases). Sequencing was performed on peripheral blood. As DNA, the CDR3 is TGTGCCAGCAGACAGACACAGGGCGCACCAAACTATGGCTACACCTTC. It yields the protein CASRQTQGAPNYGYTF.